The rows below give T cell receptor beta chains drawn from one sample of a study of regulatory T cells in long-lasting Graves disease. TCRdb independently ran MiXCR on the multiplex PCR reads; one entry per CDR3 protein. The table shows more than 450,000 distinct CDR3 sequences, with around 11% occurring only once. A further study also used this sample, focusing on T cells in Graves' hyperthyroidism and ophthalmopathy.

Sequencing was performed on peripheral blood mononuclear cells (PBMCs), taken at new diagnosis, from a patient treated with antithyroid drugs. Receptor source: a woman aged 30 to 39 with Graves disease. Each CDR3 is given with its conserved first and last residue. Each record gives: V gene, clone size, D gene, J gene, CDR3 DNA, CDR3 protein. The D gene is left open where the match is weak. The listing skips clone size in some rows; elsewhere it reads once, few, many or a size class.

V gene: TRBV19; clone size: few; D gene: -; J gene: TRBJ1-2; CDR3 DNA: TGTGCCTCTGGCCTGACGGTGCCGGACTATGGCTACACCTTC; CDR3 protein: CASGLTVPDYGYTF
V gene: TRBV2; clone size: many; D gene: TRBD1; J gene: TRBJ2-3; CDR3 DNA: TGTGCCAGCAGGTCGGGACAGCTGACAGATACGCAGTATTTT; CDR3 protein: CASRSGQLTDTQYF
V gene: TRBV14; clone size: -; D gene: -; J gene: TRBJ2-2; CDR3 DNA: TGTGCCAGCAGCCAAGAGAATTGGTGGGGGGAGCTGTTTTTT; CDR3 protein: CASSQENWWGELFF
V gene: TRBV7-9; clone size: -; D gene: -; J gene: TRBJ2-2; CDR3 DNA: TGTGCCAGCAGCTTATCCGCGGCCGGGGAGCTGTTTTTT; CDR3 protein: CASSLSAAGELFF
V gene: TRBV19; clone size: many; D gene: TRBD2; J gene: TRBJ2-1; CDR3 DNA: TGTGCCAGTAGGAATCGAAAAGCGGGAGTGTACAATGAGCAGTTCTTC; CDR3 protein: CASRNRKAGVYNEQFF
V gene: TRBV28; clone size: many; D gene: TRBD1; J gene: TRBJ1-2; CDR3 DNA: TGTGCCAGCCGGATGACAGGGGATAGAGGCTACACCTTC; CDR3 protein: CASRMTGDRGYTF
V gene: TRBV19; clone size: -; D gene: TRBD2; J gene: TRBJ2-3; CDR3 DNA: TGTGCCAGTGCCTCCAGCGCGGGAGTCGCTACGCAGTATTTT; CDR3 protein: CASASSAGVATQYF
V gene: TRBV7-2; clone size: many; D gene: TRBD1; J gene: TRBJ2-1; CDR3 DNA: TGTGCCAGCAGCTTAGAGGACAGGGGTAACGGTGAGCAGTTCTTC; CDR3 protein: CASSLEDRGNGEQFF
V gene: TRBV20-1; clone size: many; D gene: TRBD2; J gene: TRBJ2-1; CDR3 DNA: TGCAGTGCTAAGGTGGCTAGCGGGAGGGCTGAGCAGTTCTTC; CDR3 protein: CSAKVASGRAEQFF
V gene: TRBV6-1; clone size: -; D gene: -; J gene: TRBJ1-2; CDR3 DNA: TGTGCCAGCAGAAAGGAAGGCAACTATGGCTACACCTTC; CDR3 protein: CASRKEGNYGYTF
V gene: TRBV20-1; clone size: few; D gene: TRBD2; J gene: TRBJ2-2; CDR3 DNA: TGCAGTGCTAGAGTTGGTGTGGGACTAGCGGGAGTGGGGGTCACCGGGGAGCTGTTTTTT; CDR3 protein: CSARVGVGLAGVGVTGELFF
V gene: TRBV27; clone size: many; D gene: -; J gene: TRBJ1-5; CDR3 DNA: TGTGCCAGCAGTTTTTTAAGGGGCAATCAGCCCCAGCATTTT; CDR3 protein: CASSFLRGNQPQHF
V gene: TRBV27; clone size: -; D gene: TRBD1; J gene: TRBJ2-1; CDR3 DNA: TGTGCCAGCAGTACGACTCCGGGACAGTCGCAAAATGAGCAGTTCTTC; CDR3 protein: CASSTTPGQSQNEQFF
V gene: TRBV7-9; clone size: many; D gene: -; J gene: TRBJ1-2; CDR3 DNA: TGTGCCAGCAGTTCCGGACCGAACTATGGCTACACCTTC; CDR3 protein: CASSSGPNYGYTF
V gene: TRBV5-1; clone size: -; D gene: TRBD1; J gene: TRBJ1-4; CDR3 DNA: TGCGCCAGCAGCTTAACGGGACAGACCGCAACTAATGAAAAACTGTTTTTT; CDR3 protein: CASSLTGQTATNEKLFF
V gene: TRBV18; clone size: -; D gene: -; J gene: TRBJ2-1; CDR3 DNA: TGTGCCAGCTCACCATTTCCAGGCAGTGAGCAGTTCTTC; CDR3 protein: CASSPFPGSEQFF
V gene: TRBV12-3/TRBV12-4; clone size: many; D gene: TRBD2; J gene: TRBJ2-5; CDR3 DNA: TGTGCCAGCAGTTTAGAATTACTAGCGGGAGTGGGACAAGAGACCCAGTACTTC; CDR3 protein: CASSLELLAGVGQETQYF
V gene: TRBV20-1; clone size: few; D gene: TRBD2; J gene: TRBJ2-7; CDR3 DNA: TGCAGTGCTAATAGAGCGGGGCTCTCCTACGAGCAGTACTTC; CDR3 protein: CSANRAGLSYEQYF
V gene: TRBV2; clone size: many; D gene: TRBD2; J gene: TRBJ2-1; CDR3 DNA: TGTGCCAGCAGGGGACTAGCGGGTATCAATGAGCAGTTCTTC; CDR3 protein: CASRGLAGINEQFF
V gene: TRBV12-3/TRBV12-4; clone size: once; D gene: TRBD2; J gene: TRBJ2-1; CDR3 DNA: TGTGCCAGCAGTTTACGCGGGAGTAAGGATGATGAGCAGTTCTTC; CDR3 protein: CASSLRGSKDDEQFF
V gene: TRBV4-1; clone size: many; D gene: -; J gene: TRBJ1-4; CDR3 DNA: TGCGCCAGCAGCCAAGAAGGAAGGGGGGCCTTAAGTGAAAAACTGTTTTTT; CDR3 protein: CASSQEGRGALSEKLFF
V gene: TRBV11-2; clone size: many; D gene: TRBD1; J gene: TRBJ1-1; CDR3 DNA: TGTGCCAGCAGCTCGGGGACAGGGATCGCTGAAGCTTTCTTT; CDR3 protein: CASSSGTGIAEAFF
V gene: TRBV2; clone size: many; D gene: -; J gene: TRBJ2-7; CDR3 DNA: TGTGCCAGTAGTGGCCTGACAGTCTACGAGCAGTACTTC; CDR3 protein: CASSGLTVYEQYF
V gene: TRBV20-1; clone size: few; D gene: TRBD1; J gene: TRBJ2-6; CDR3 DNA: TGCAGTGCTAGAGATCTTACTGGAAACAGGGGGCCTGGGGCCAACGTCCTGACTTTC; CDR3 protein: CSARDLTGNRGPGANVLTF
V gene: TRBV7-2; clone size: few; D gene: -; J gene: TRBJ2-3; CDR3 DNA: TGTGCCAGCAGCCGCTTGGGGCCAGATACGCAGTATTTT; CDR3 protein: CASSRLGPDTQYF
V gene: TRBV27; clone size: many; D gene: -; J gene: TRBJ2-4; CDR3 DNA: TGTGCCAGCAGTGAACGGGGGCTAGCCAAAAACATTCAGTACTTC; CDR3 protein: CASSERGLAKNIQYF
V gene: TRBV2; clone size: many; D gene: -; J gene: TRBJ2-1; CDR3 DNA: TGTGCCATTCCACAGGGCTACAATGAGCAGTTCTTC; CDR3 protein: CAIPQGYNEQFF
V gene: TRBV7-6; clone size: many; D gene: TRBD1; J gene: TRBJ2-7; CDR3 DNA: TGTGCCAGCAGCCAAGCAGGGGGACAGGATACCTACGAGCAGTACTTC; CDR3 protein: CASSQAGGQDTYEQYF
V gene: TRBV19; clone size: many; D gene: TRBD2; J gene: TRBJ2-1; CDR3 DNA: TGTGCCAGTAGGTCGAGCGGGAGAGGCAATGAGCAGTTCTTC; CDR3 protein: CASRSSGRGNEQFF
V gene: TRBV13; clone size: many; D gene: TRBD1; J gene: TRBJ1-2; CDR3 DNA: TGTGCCAGCAGCTTAGGGGACAGGGCTTCTAACTATGGCTACACCTTC; CDR3 protein: CASSLGDRASNYGYTF
V gene: TRBV27; clone size: few; D gene: -; J gene: TRBJ1-5; CDR3 DNA: TGTGCCAGCAGTCCATACGTTAATCAGCCCCAGCATTTT; CDR3 protein: CASSPYVNQPQHF
V gene: TRBV7-9; clone size: -; D gene: TRBD2; J gene: TRBJ2-3; CDR3 DNA: TGTGCCAGCAGCTTCGGGGCGCCGGGAGGGATTGGTACGCAGTATTTT; CDR3 protein: CASSFGAPGGIGTQYF
V gene: TRBV20-1; clone size: -; D gene: TRBD1; J gene: TRBJ1-2; CDR3 DNA: TGCAGTGCTAGAGGTAGCACAAGGGACAGCTCCGCTAACTATGGCTACACCTTC; CDR3 protein: CSARGSTRDSSANYGYTF
V gene: TRBV4-3; clone size: few; D gene: -; J gene: TRBJ2-6; CDR3 DNA: TGCGCCAGCAGCCCCTTCGGCGCTGGGGCCAACGTCCTGACTTTC; CDR3 protein: CASSPFGAGANVLTF